Below, 13 T cell receptor beta chains from the same sample are listed, as sequenced in a study of blood T cell repertoires in COVID-19. Some clones are missing from TCRdb's copy, which holds only in-frame ones; the method was immunoSEQ multiplex PCR. Here the sample spans under 200,000 clones, about 80% being singletons. The sample comprised PBMCs or T cells enriched from blood (not recorded which). The receptor set was obtained from a woman in her sixties with acute COVID-19.

The J gene is TRBJ1-2, the V gene TRBV9; D is unclear. The CDR3 runs 14 residues. CDR1 and CDR2 (germline): SGDLS, YYNGEE. V was clipped by 0 bases and J by 1 base, with 7 bases between them. In DNA, the CDR3 is TGTGCCAGCAGCGTAGTGCCCGGTAACTATGGCTACACCTTC. This encodes CASSVVPGNYGYTF.

This clone was seen a single time. This rearrangement joins TRBV10-3 to TRBJ1-1; a weak D match, TRBD1 (5 bases). The CDR3 runs 14 residues. The V and J ends lost 4 bases and 1 base respectively, with 10 bases between them. Germline V gives CDR1 ENHRY, CDR2 SYGVKD. The CDR3 DNA is TGTGCCATCAGTGTTCAGGGTGGGAACACTGAAGCTTTCTTT. Its translation: CAISVQGGNTEAFF.

The chain has TRBV7-2 and TRBJ2-3; D call uncertain. The CDR3 length is 15 residues. The germline gives CDR1 SGHTA, CDR2 FQGNSA. Trimming stripped 3 bases from V and 4 bases from J, with 14 bases between. DNA for the CDR3: TGTGCCAGCAGCTTTAGTTCTGTACGGTCAGATACGCAGTATTTT. It encodes CASSFSSVRSDTQYF.

V gene TRBV5-1 combines with J gene TRBJ2-1; D gene unclear. V was cut by 0 bases and J by 6 bases, with 7 bases left in between. Germline lookup yields CDR1 SGHRS and CDR2 YFSETQ. CDR3 length equals 13 residues. The CDR3 sequence: CASSLDGSNEQFF. The CDR3 DNA reads as TGCGCCAGCAGCTTGGATGGTAGCAATGAGCAGTTCTTC. Combining the CDR3 with reference TRBV5-1 and TRBJ2-1 gives the whole variable domain KAGVTQTPRYLIKTRGQQVTLSCSPISGHRSVSWYQQTPGQGLQFLFEYFSETQRNKGNFPGRFSGRQFSNSRSEMNVSTLELGDSALYLCASSLDGSNEQFFGPGTRLTVL.

The gene calls are TRBV30 and TRBJ2-3; 13 positions match TRBD2. J was trimmed by 6 bases and V by 5 bases; bases with no gene match: 8. The CDR3 sequence is 15 residues long. CDR1 GTSNPN and CDR2 SVGIG come from the germline V gene (reference sequence). CDR3 in amino acids: CAWGTSGGARDTQYF. In DNA form, the CDR3 reads TGTGCCTGGGGTACTAGCGGGGGGGCTAGGGATACGCAGTATTTT.

The genes are TRBV5-1 and TRBJ2-5; D gene uncertain. V dropped 1 base and J dropped 1 base, with 11 bases sitting between them. The CDR3 is 15 residues long. The germline V gene has CDR1 SGHRS and CDR2 YFSETQ. The CDR3 is CASSLTPTLQETQYF. The CDR3 coding sequence is TGCGCCAGCAGCTTGACTCCGACACTCCAAGAGACCCAGTACTTC. Full variable domain (outside the CDR3, taken from reference TRBV5-1 and TRBJ2-5): KAGVTQTPRYLIKTRGQQVTLSCSPISGHRSVSWYQQTPGQGLQFLFEYFSETQRNKGNFPGRFSGRQFSNSRSEMNVSTLELGDSALYLCASSLTPTLQETQYFGPGTRLLVL.

The V gene is TRBV6-5, the J gene TRBJ2-3, with 7 positions matching TRBD1. Looked up from germline, CDR1 is MNHEY and CDR2 is SVGAGI. The CDR3 extends over 16 amino acids. With 2 bases clipped from V and 4 bases from J, the junction kept 9 bases outside the gene matches. CDR3 DNA sequence: TGTGCCAGCAGTTACCTTTTTCTAACAGGGGCAGATACGCAGTATTTT. It yields the protein CASSYLFLTGADTQYF.

The chain uses TRBV18 and TRBJ2-5; 7 bases line up with TRBD2. Germline CDR1 is KGHSH and CDR2 is LQKENI. The CDR3 extends over 13 amino acids. The V segment lost 4 bases and the J segment 5 bases; nucleotides outside the gene matches: 4. CDR3 coding DNA: TGTGCCAGCTCACGTAGCGGGTCGGAGACCCAGTACTTC. Residues: CASSRSGSETQYF.

This chain joins TRBV5-4 and TRBJ2-1; D is perhaps TRBD1 (5 bases). Germline assignment: CDR1 SGHNT and CDR2 YYREEE (reference sequence). V was pared by 3 bases and J by 4 bases, with 14 bases between. The CDR3 extends over 15 amino acids. CDR3 sequence reads: CASSSGQGGYNEQFF. The DNA of the CDR3 is TGTGCCAGCAGCTCCGGGCAGGGTGGTTACAATGAGCAGTTCTTC.

The chain combines TRBV7-2 with TRBJ2-1; possible D gene TRBD2, 5 bases. This CDR3 has 12 residues. V gave up 5 bases and J gave up 15 bases, with 17 bases separating them. Germline V gene lookup returns CDR1 SGHTA and CDR2 FQGNSA. The CDR3 loop reads CASSIPTGIRFF. The CDR3 coding sequence is TGTGCCAGCAGCATACCGACGGGGATAAGGTTCTTC.

The genes are TRBV10-1 and TRBJ2-1; 11 bases align to TRBD2. The CDR3 length is 15 residues. Germline loops: CDR1 WNHNN, CDR2 SYGVQD (reference sequence). Germline trimming cut 4 bases from V and 3 bases from J; bases unmatched to any gene: 2. The CDR3 protein is CASSAGLAGYNEQFF. For the CDR3, the DNA is TGCGCCAGCAGTGCCGGACTAGCGGGCTACAATGAGCAGTTCTTC.

This rearrangement joins TRBV11-3 to TRBJ1-6; D is ambiguous. The ends were cut back, 0 bases at V and 8 bases at J, with 5 bases in the middle. Germline assignment: CDR1 SGHNT and CDR2 YENEEA. The CDR3 is 13 residues long. The CDR3 spells CASSLDLDSPLHF. DNA for the CDR3: TGTGCCAGCAGCTTAGATTTAGATTCACCCCTCCACTTT.

V and J are TRBV6-5 and TRBJ1-1, with 10 bases identical to TRBD1. V was pared by 8 bases and J by 4 bases, with 10 bases of the junction left unmatched. Germline CDR1 is MNHEY and CDR2 is SVGAGI. The length of the CDR3 is 15 residues. The chain's CDR3 is CASYRDRGLGTEAFF. CDR3 in DNA: TGTGCCAGCTATCGGGACAGGGGACTGGGCACTGAAGCTTTCTTT.